These T cell receptor beta chains were read from a single sample in a study of T cell repertoires in cytomegalovirus infection. Their specific antigens are unknown. A single record per CDR3 protein comes from TCRdb applying MiXCR to the reads. This sample has 35,000 to 55,000 distinct CDR3 sequences, with around 18% found just once. The sequencing here drew on CD8+ T cells from cultured PBMCs, taken from culture after CMV antigen stimulation. The receptors shown here come from a human donor in good health (CMV status not recorded). Some clones in this sample may be carry-over from other donors' samples. CDR3s include the opening cysteine and the closing phenylalanine or tryptophan. Each record gives: J gene, clone size, V gene, CDR3 protein. Clone size appears in some rows only: once, few, many, or a class for an expanded clone.

J gene: TRBJ2-3
clone size: many
V gene: TRBV7-3
CDR3 protein: CATGTENSTDTQYF

J gene: TRBJ2-7
clone size: -
V gene: TRBV5-4
CDR3 protein: CASSFGGSTYEQYF

J gene: TRBJ2-5
clone size: few
V gene: TRBV27
CDR3 protein: CASSPHLGRGRETQYF

J gene: TRBJ1-6
clone size: few
V gene: TRBV10-3
CDR3 protein: CAISESDSDPSGDSPLHF

J gene: TRBJ2-3
clone size: many
V gene: TRBV2
CDR3 protein: CASGTRASGGFTDTQYF

J gene: TRBJ1-1
clone size: -
V gene: TRBV4-3
CDR3 protein: CASSQDTGGPTEAFF

J gene: TRBJ2-7
clone size: -
V gene: TRBV13
CDR3 protein: CASSLLAGFSYEQYF

J gene: TRBJ1-1
clone size: many
V gene: TRBV6-6
CDR3 protein: CASSYYTANTEAFF

J gene: TRBJ1-1
clone size: -
V gene: TRBV10-2
CDR3 protein: CASSEGQNTEAFF

J gene: TRBJ2-5
clone size: -
V gene: TRBV27
CDR3 protein: CASSSQGTQYF

J gene: TRBJ2-5
clone size: few
V gene: TRBV3-1
CDR3 protein: CASSPRGWGAPQETQYF

J gene: TRBJ2-1
clone size: -
V gene: TRBV29-1
CDR3 protein: CSAKLGNEQFF

J gene: TRBJ1-6
clone size: few
V gene: TRBV19
CDR3 protein: CASSLQDMRSLHF

J gene: TRBJ2-5
clone size: many
V gene: TRBV7-9
CDR3 protein: CASRGAGSETQYF

J gene: TRBJ1-4
clone size: -
V gene: TRBV5-1
CDR3 protein: CASSEIDRGADEKLFF

J gene: TRBJ1-2
clone size: -
V gene: TRBV6-5
CDR3 protein: CASSYPSDRDGYTF

J gene: TRBJ2-1
clone size: few
V gene: TRBV27
CDR3 protein: CASSYTGGAYNEQFF

J gene: TRBJ1-1
clone size: -
V gene: TRBV19
CDR3 protein: CASSPGQPEAFF

J gene: TRBJ2-1
clone size: -
V gene: TRBV6-2/TRBV6-3
CDR3 protein: CASSYPLASGGAIMDEQFF

J gene: TRBJ2-7
clone size: -
V gene: TRBV24-1
CDR3 protein: CATSQRGDSYEQYF

J gene: TRBJ2-1
clone size: -
V gene: TRBV24-1
CDR3 protein: CATSDLGEPEQFF

J gene: TRBJ2-1
clone size: many
V gene: TRBV7-8
CDR3 protein: CASSSNRGQGVEEQFF

J gene: TRBJ2-1
clone size: -
V gene: TRBV27
CDR3 protein: CASSTDGSSYNEQFF

J gene: TRBJ2-7
clone size: -
V gene: TRBV29-1
CDR3 protein: CSGTVPSSYEQYF

J gene: TRBJ2-1
clone size: many
V gene: TRBV28
CDR3 protein: CASGSYRGGGYNEQFF

J gene: TRBJ1-1
clone size: many
V gene: TRBV12-3/TRBV12-4
CDR3 protein: CASSEGPSTEAFF

J gene: TRBJ1-6
clone size: few
V gene: TRBV2
CDR3 protein: CASSDVRGLSMGSPLHF

J gene: TRBJ1-3
clone size: -
V gene: TRBV4-2
CDR3 protein: CASSQERLESSGNTIYF

J gene: TRBJ2-7
clone size: -
V gene: TRBV9
CDR3 protein: CASSLRTGSEQYF

J gene: TRBJ2-5
clone size: few
V gene: TRBV20-1
CDR3 protein: CSAPPTTSGQETQYF

J gene: TRBJ2-1
clone size: many
V gene: TRBV7-2
CDR3 protein: CASSLVPNEQFF

J gene: TRBJ2-3
clone size: many
V gene: TRBV11-2
CDR3 protein: CASSLEVVGTESDTQYF

J gene: TRBJ2-7
clone size: few
V gene: TRBV7-9
CDR3 protein: CASSTHGPIYEQYF

J gene: TRBJ2-1
clone size: few
V gene: TRBV5-6
CDR3 protein: CASSTGGSYNEQFF

J gene: TRBJ2-1
clone size: many
V gene: TRBV7-9
CDR3 protein: CASSPKLAEAYNEQFF

J gene: TRBJ2-1
clone size: many
V gene: TRBV11-3
CDR3 protein: CASSSGTQEQFF

J gene: TRBJ1-5
clone size: few
V gene: TRBV6-1
CDR3 protein: CASSEYGAQPQHF

J gene: TRBJ2-3
clone size: -
V gene: TRBV7-2
CDR3 protein: CASSSSLAAQDTQYF

J gene: TRBJ2-3
clone size: many
V gene: TRBV4-2
CDR3 protein: CASSQAKVTDTQYF

J gene: TRBJ1-1
clone size: -
V gene: TRBV7-3
CDR3 protein: CASSHTGEGTEAFF

J gene: TRBJ1-5
clone size: -
V gene: TRBV12-3/TRBV12-4
CDR3 protein: CASSFGTELNQPQHF

J gene: TRBJ2-2
clone size: once
V gene: TRBV7-6
CDR3 protein: CASSRDLYPGELFF

J gene: TRBJ2-7
clone size: -
V gene: TRBV7-9
CDR3 protein: CASSSRNGGDEQYF

J gene: TRBJ1-2
clone size: few
V gene: TRBV28
CDR3 protein: CASTSTGGLLYGYTF

J gene: TRBJ2-2
clone size: -
V gene: TRBV12-3/TRBV12-4
CDR3 protein: CASSPTGQGTGELFF

J gene: TRBJ2-7
clone size: -
V gene: TRBV10-3
CDR3 protein: CAISESGETYEQYF

J gene: TRBJ2-3
clone size: few
V gene: TRBV10-3
CDR3 protein: CAISGGGGDTQYF

J gene: TRBJ2-5
clone size: -
V gene: TRBV2
CDR3 protein: CASSWDRGQETQYF

J gene: TRBJ2-1
clone size: -
V gene: TRBV19
CDR3 protein: CASSIDEGSSYNEQFF

J gene: TRBJ2-7
clone size: few
V gene: TRBV4-1
CDR3 protein: CASSLGDLNRDGDYEQYF

J gene: TRBJ2-6
clone size: -
V gene: TRBV10-3
CDR3 protein: CAISDPRAGANVLTF

J gene: TRBJ1-6
clone size: many
V gene: TRBV4-3
CDR3 protein: CASSQAEDGTGDSPLHF